This T cell receptor (beta chain) was sequenced in a study of T cells after yellow fever vaccination. Regarding the study as a whole: Once the booster was given, most primary-vaccination clones reappeared, at approximately 97% for CD4 and more than 85% for CD8.

Per germline, CDR1 DFQATT and CDR2 SNEGSKA (reference sequence). CDR3 length equals 14 residues. V shed 5 bases, J shed 6 bases, and the junction held 8 bases outside the gene matches. TCRdb re-analysed the 5' RACE reads in MiXCR, keeping a single row per CDR3 protein. Of approximately 32,000 distinct CDR3 sequences listed, 5% to 8.5% are singletons. This clonotype was detected ten times or more. The rearrangement uses TRBV20-1 and TRBJ2-4; 9 bases align to TRBD1. The sequencing here drew on PBMCs, either bulk or a sorted T-cell subset (CD4+, CD8+, memory, or dextramer-sorted; not recorded which), taken on the day of the first yellow fever vaccination. The sequence derives from a young man who received the YFV17D yellow fever vaccine. For the CDR3, the DNA is TGCAGTGCTTGGAGGGACAGGGTCGGAAACATTCAGTACTTC. Its translation: CSAWRDRVGNIQYF.